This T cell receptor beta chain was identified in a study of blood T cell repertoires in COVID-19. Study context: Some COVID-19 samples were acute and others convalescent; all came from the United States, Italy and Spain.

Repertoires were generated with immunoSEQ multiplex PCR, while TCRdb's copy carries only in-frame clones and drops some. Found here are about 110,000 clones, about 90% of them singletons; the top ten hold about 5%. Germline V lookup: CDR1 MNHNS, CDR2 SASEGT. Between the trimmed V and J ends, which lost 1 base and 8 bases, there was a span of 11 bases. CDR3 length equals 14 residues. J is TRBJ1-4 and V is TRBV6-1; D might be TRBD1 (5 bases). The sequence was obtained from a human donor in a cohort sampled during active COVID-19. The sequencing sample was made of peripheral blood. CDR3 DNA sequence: TGTGCCAGCAGTGAAGGGGGCGCGGGGGAAAAACTGTTTTTT. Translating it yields CASSEGGAGEKLFF.